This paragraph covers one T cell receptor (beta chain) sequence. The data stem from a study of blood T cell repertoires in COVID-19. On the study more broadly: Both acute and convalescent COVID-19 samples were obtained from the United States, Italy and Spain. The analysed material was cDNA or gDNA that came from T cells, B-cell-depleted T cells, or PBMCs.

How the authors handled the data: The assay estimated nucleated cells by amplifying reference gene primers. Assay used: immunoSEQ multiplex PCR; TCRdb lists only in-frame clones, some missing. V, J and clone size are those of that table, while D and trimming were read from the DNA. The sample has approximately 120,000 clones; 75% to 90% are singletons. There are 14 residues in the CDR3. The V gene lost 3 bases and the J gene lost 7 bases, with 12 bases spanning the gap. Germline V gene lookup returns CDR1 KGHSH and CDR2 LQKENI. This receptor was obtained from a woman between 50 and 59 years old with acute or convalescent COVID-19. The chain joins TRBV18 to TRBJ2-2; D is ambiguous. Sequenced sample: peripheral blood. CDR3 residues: CASSPSLEGGELFF. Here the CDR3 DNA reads TGTGCCAGCTCACCTAGCCTAGAAGGCGGGGAGCTGTTTTTT.